These 28 T cell receptor beta chains originate from one sample sequenced in a study of blood T cell repertoires in COVID-19. The assay was immunoSEQ multiplex PCR, and TCRdb's table has in-frame clones only and misses some. The table records approximately 31,000 clones, just over 85% of them present only once. The sample comprised peripheral blood. These receptors all come from a woman of 80 years or more with active or convalescent COVID-19.

This clone has just one count. This chain joins TRBV5-4 and TRBJ2-7, with 10 bases identical to TRBD2. The J segment lost 2 bases and the V segment lost 0 bases, leaving 5 bases of the junction unmatched. The CDR3 extends over 16 amino acids. Per the germline V gene, CDR1 is SGHNT and CDR2 is YYREEE (reference sequence). CDR3 sequence: CASSLGLAGAPYEQYF. CDR3 bases: TGTGCCAGCAGCTTGGGGCTAGCGGGGGCCCCCTACGAGCAGTACTTC.

The rearrangement links TRBV2 to TRBJ2-5, with unresolved D. Germline V gene sequence: CDR1 SNHLY, CDR2 FYNNEI. This CDR3 comprises 15 residues. V dropped 6 bases and J dropped 7 bases, with 21 bases sitting between them. CDR3 sequence (DNA): TGTGCCAGCAGGGATAATGGTGGGCACGGATCGACCCAGTACTTC. This translates into CASRDNGGHGSTQYF.

This sequence joins TRBV2 and TRBJ2-7; 8 nucleotides line up with TRBD1. Per germline, CDR1 SNHLY and CDR2 FYNNEI. Trimming took 7 bases from V and 3 from J; bases not matched to a gene: 14. The CDR3 loop spans 16 amino acids. The CDR3 sequence is CASKTLGTGGDYEQYF. The CDR3 bases are TGTGCCAGCAAAACCCTGGGGACAGGCGGAGACTACGAGCAGTACTTC.

This sequence joins TRBV19 and TRBJ1-6; possibly TRBD1 for D (5 bases). V gave up 6 bases and J gave up 10 bases, with 22 bases separating them. The CDR3 has 16 residues. Looked up from germline, CDR1 is LNHDA and CDR2 is SQIVND (reference sequence). In nucleotides, the CDR3 is TGTGCCAGTAGCCTGGGGGGGTCGTCCGGGGACTCACCCCTCCACTTT. Protein sequence: CASSLGGSSGDSPLHF.

The chain is built from TRBV2 and TRBJ2-7; 8 nucleotides agree with TRBD1. This CDR3 has 14 amino acids. V trimming: 4 bases; J trimming: 2 bases; junction bases outside the gene matches: 4. The V gene's germline CDR1 is SNHLY and CDR2 FYNNEI. CDR3 residues: CASSGDRIPYEQYF. CDR3 coding DNA: TGTGCCAGCAGTGGGGACAGGATCCCCTACGAGCAGTACTTC.

This rearrangement joins TRBV5-1 to TRBJ2-5; weak D call: TRBD2 (9 bases). Trimming took 7 bases from V and 5 from J, leaving 27 bases between them. CDR1 and CDR2 (germline): SGHRS, YFSETQ. The CDR3 runs to 17 residues. This chain's CDR3 is CASSTGAGVAGVETQYF. The CDR3 bases are TGCGCCAGCTCGACAGGGGCGGGAGTAGCGGGAGTGGAGACCCAGTACTTC.

This chain links TRBV7-8 with TRBJ2-3; the D gene is possibly TRBD2 (7 bases). V lost 8 bases, J lost 3 bases, and 15 bases lay in between. Germline CDR1 and CDR2: SGHVS and FQNEAQ. The CDR3 consists of 14 residues. Written as DNA, the CDR3 is TGTGCCAGCGCGAAGGGGGGGGCTACAGATACGCAGTATTTT. This gives the protein CASAKGGATDTQYF.

A single count supports this clone. The gene calls are TRBV27 and TRBJ2-3; 10 bases line up with TRBD2. The CDR3 covers 19 residues. V shed 5 bases and J 1 base; nucleotides not matched to a gene: 15. From germline, CDR1 is MNHEY and CDR2 SMNVEV (reference sequence). The chain's CDR3 is CASSPLGKRGGQGTDTQYF. The CDR3 DNA is TGTGCCAGCAGTCCCCTCGGGAAGCGGGGGGGCCAGGGCACAGATACGCAGTATTTT.

This clone has only one observation. The CDR3 loop is CASSLAYNEQFF. Here the CDR3 DNA reads TGTGCCAGCAGCTTAGCATACAATGAGCAGTTCTTC. The J gene is TRBJ2-1, the V gene TRBV11-2; no clear D. The CDR3 is 12 residues long. CDR1 is SGHAT and CDR2 is FQNNGV in the germline V gene. Trimming stripped 1 base from V and 4 bases from J, with 2 bases between.

The chain recombines TRBV19 with TRBJ1-4; 10 bases map to TRBD1. This CDR3 has 14 amino acids. V lost 7 bases and J lost 7; bases outside the gene matches: 6. The germline V gene encodes CDR1 LNHDA and CDR2 SQIVND (reference sequence). CDR3 nucleotides: TGTGCCAGTACCATGGACAGGGGGGGTGAAAAACTGTTTTTT. Protein sequence: CASTMDRGGEKLFF.

V usage is TRBV19 and J usage is TRBJ1-5, with TRBD1 as a possible D gene (5 bases). Trimming left V 8 bases short and J 3 bases short, with 11 bases between. There are 13 residues in the CDR3. The germline CDR1 and CDR2 sequences are LNHDA and SQIVND (reference sequence). CDR3 sequence: CASHTGNNQPQHF. CDR3 coding DNA: TGTGCCAGTCATACAGGTAACAATCAGCCCCAGCATTTT.

V and J are TRBV28 and TRBJ2-7, with 13 bases lining up with TRBD2. Germline V gene sequence: CDR1 MDHEN, CDR2 SYDVKM. The CDR3 spans 15 residues. With 6 bases clipped from V and 2 bases from J, the junction kept 4 bases outside the gene matches. In DNA, the CDR3 is TGTGCCAGCAGGGGAACTAGCGGGAGGGCCTACGAGCAGTACTTC. This encodes CASRGTSGRAYEQYF. Drawing the rest from reference TRBV28 and TRBJ2-7, the complete variable domain is DVKVTQSSRYLVKRTGEKVFLECVQDMDHENMFWYRQDPGLGLRLIYFSYDVKMKEKGDIPEGYSVSREKKERFSLILESASTNQTSMYLCASRGTSGRAYEQYFGPGTRLTVT.

The chain links TRBV4-1 to TRBJ1-2; possible D gene TRBD1, 6 bases. CDR1 and CDR2 from the germline V gene are MGHRA and YSYEKL. Trimming pared 4 bases from V and 3 bases from J, leaving 18 bases between. The CDR3 has 16 residues. This chain's CDR3 is CASSRSAQGLDYGYTF. The CDR3 region has the DNA TGCGCCAGCAGCCGTTCGGCCCAGGGGCTGGACTATGGCTACACCTTC.

This sequence joins TRBV27 and TRBJ1-6; the D gene is possibly TRBD1 (5 bases). V lost 1 base and J 5 bases, leaving 9 bases between the germline ends. The CDR3 covers 15 residues. CDR1 is MNHEY, CDR2 SMNVEV, per germline (reference sequence). The chain's CDR3 is CASSLYRGNNSPLHF. The CDR3 coding sequence is TGTGCCAGCAGTTTATACCGGGGGAATAATTCACCCCTCCACTTT.

This sequence joins TRBV3-1 (or the pseudogene TRBV3-2) and TRBJ2-7; D gene ambiguous. From germline, CDR1 is LGHDT and CDR2 YNNKEL (reference sequence). Trimming pared 1 base from V and 1 base from J, leaving 8 bases between. There are 14 residues in the CDR3. The CDR3 DNA reads TGTGCCAGCAGCCAAGGGCTCGGGTCCTACGAGCAGTACTTC. It codes for CASSQGLGSYEQYF.

The rearrangement links TRBV15 to TRBJ2-5, with a weak D call TRBD2 (7 bases). CDR1 is LNHNV, CDR2 YYDKDF, per germline (reference sequence). Trimming took off 3 bases at V and 1 base at J, with 12 bases between the two ends. CDR3 length equals 15 residues. The CDR3 region has the DNA TGTGCCACCAGCAGGAGGGGGGGAGGCCAAGAGACCCAGTACTTC. This translates into CATSRRGGGQETQYF.

CDR3 region: CASRKTDRSGNTIYF. The CDR3 nucleotides read TGTGCCAGCAGAAAGACAGACCGCTCTGGAAACACCATATATTTT. The chain has TRBV2 and TRBJ1-3; D may be TRBD1 (5 bases). Looked up from germline, CDR1 is SNHLY and CDR2 is FYNNEI. With 6 bases removed from V and 0 bases from J, the gap between germline ends came to 12 bases. This CDR3 has 15 amino acids.

CDR3 in amino acids: CAGSERGTDTQYF. CDR3 nucleotide sequence: TGTGCCGGGTCAGAGCGGGGCACAGATACGCAGTATTTT. The chain employs TRBV6-5 and TRBJ2-3; D may be TRBD2 (6 bases). The CDR3 runs 13 residues. Trimming removed 11 bases at V and 1 base at J, with 13 bases between. Germline lookup yields CDR1 MNHEY and CDR2 SVGAGI.

The chain recombines TRBV5-1 with TRBJ2-1, with D tentatively TRBD2 (5 bases). From germline, CDR1 is SGHRS and CDR2 YFSETQ. V was trimmed by 2 bases and J by 5 bases, leaving 11 bases between them. The CDR3 sequence is 14 residues long. The CDR3 DNA sequence: TGCGCCAGCAGCTTAGGTCTAGCAGACAATGAGCAGTTCTTC. Its protein is CASSLGLADNEQFF.

The J gene is TRBJ1-4, the V gene TRBV6-5; TRBD1 agrees at 7 bases. The CDR3 is 16 residues long. The germline CDR1 and CDR2 sequences are MNHEY and SVGAGI. V shed 0 bases and J 8 bases; nucleotides not matched to a gene: 9. Here the CDR3 reads CASSYSEGASGEKLFF. The CDR3 DNA reads TGTGCCAGCAGTTACTCCGAGGGGGCTTCGGGAGAAAAACTGTTTTTT.

This clone rates as medium-sized. This chain connects TRBV10-1 to TRBJ2-1; the D gene is possibly TRBD1 (5 bases). Germline loops: CDR1 WNHNN, CDR2 SYGVQD (reference sequence). CDR3 size: 15 residues. Trimming left V 6 bases short and J 9 bases short, with 21 bases between. As DNA, the CDR3 is TGCGCCAGCAGGGTGATTAGGCCAGGGTTTTCTGAGCAGTTCTTC. This translates into CASRVIRPGFSEQFF.

The chain uses TRBV6-5 and TRBJ1-6; D remains ambiguous. V gave up 6 bases and J gave up 11 bases, with 20 bases separating them. The CDR3 has 15 amino acids. CDR1 MNHEY and CDR2 SVGAGI come from the germline V gene. Here the CDR3 DNA reads TGTGCCAGCAGCTTATCGCAGATCCCAAACGCACCCCTCCACTTT. This sequence encodes CASSLSQIPNAPLHF.

The rearrangement uses TRBV28 and TRBJ2-1, with D possibly matching TRBD1 (6 bases). Germline V gives CDR1 MDHEN, CDR2 SYDVKM. The CDR3 contains 13 residues. V was cut by 4 bases and J by 3 bases, with 7 bases left in between. Here the CDR3 reads CASSSDSYNEQFF. The CDR3 region has the DNA TGTGCCAGCAGTTCGGACAGCTACAATGAGCAGTTCTTC.

This chain joins TRBV6-5 and TRBJ2-2; 7 bases line up with TRBD1. The CDR3 totals 15 residues. The germline CDR1 and CDR2 sequences are MNHEY and SVGAGI. The trim removed 5 bases at V and 1 base at J, leaving 4 bases unmatched. The chain's CDR3 is CASSPGGLNTGELFF. CDR3 DNA: TGTGCCAGCAGTCCAGGGGGTTTGAACACCGGGGAGCTGTTTTTT.

The chain couples TRBV5-5 to TRBJ1-3; TRBD1 is a possible D gene (6 bases). The V and J ends lost 4 bases and 2 bases respectively, with 13 bases between them. The CDR3 consists of 15 residues. The germline V gene has CDR1 SGHKS and CDR2 YYEKEE (reference sequence). DNA of the CDR3: TGTGCCAGCAGCACCATACAGGGAACTGGAAACACCATATATTTT. Amino acid sequence: CASSTIQGTGNTIYF.

The chain is built from TRBV5-1 and TRBJ1-2; D not resolved. The CDR3 has 12 amino acids. The V and J ends lost 4 bases and 4 bases respectively, with 8 bases between them. Per germline, CDR1 SGHRS and CDR2 YFSETQ. The CDR3 nucleotides are TGCGCCAGCAGCGAACCCAGCTATGGCTACACCTTC. This gives the protein CASSEPSYGYTF.

The V and J genes are TRBV2 and TRBJ1-3; D is uncertain. CDR1 and CDR2 (germline): SNHLY, FYNNEI. The CDR3 runs to 15 residues. V lost 1 base and J lost 0, with 7 bases in between. The DNA of the CDR3 is TGTGCCAGCAGTGAAGACCGAGTCTCTGGAAACACCATATATTTT. This codes for CASSEDRVSGNTIYF.

The genes are TRBV5-6 and TRBJ1-5; D is possibly TRBD1 (6 bases). The CDR3 is made up of 15 amino acids. CDR1 and CDR2 (germline): SGHDT, YYEEEE. Trimming stripped 4 bases from V and 4 bases from J, with 15 bases between. The CDR3 nucleotides read TGTGCCAGCAGCAGGCGGACAGAACTAAATCAGCCCCAGCATTTT. It is translated as CASSRRTELNQPQHF.